Following are 20 T cell receptor beta chains from one sample sequenced in a study of vaccination and CD4 T cells after COVID-19. Treatment here: roughly 10-day PBMC culture with coronavirus spike peptide pools or control peptides (ViraFEST assay). These TCRs' antigens remain unknown. The Oncomine TCR Beta short-read assay sequenced DNA from cultured CD4+ T cells. TCRdb re-derived calls from the PCR reads in MiXCR, one entry per CDR3 protein. The table shows around 19,000 distinct CDR3 sequences, with approximately 40% occurring only once. The sample in question was CD4+ T cells from blood, cultured in vitro, obtained before SARS-CoV-2 vaccination. The receptors come from a human donor who received a COVID-19 vaccine.

A remark on this clonotype: Because the CDR3 is missing its conserved closing phenylalanine or tryptophan, this is likely a read error. This chain links TRBV10-3 with TRBJ1-4, with D unclear. Germline V lookup: CDR1 ENHRY, CDR2 SYGVKD. This CDR3 is built from 13 residues. Trimming took 3 bases from V and 4 from J, leaving 6 bases between them. CDR3 region: CAISDIFNEKLFL. The CDR3 DNA follows: TGTGCCATCAGTGATATCTTTAATGAAAAACTGTTTCTT.

This clonotype was picked up one time. One junction end disagrees with the germline gene, perhaps due to a read error. The genes are TRBV29-1 and TRBJ1-1, with D unclear. Per the germline V gene, CDR1 is SQVTM and CDR2 is ANQGSEA. The CDR3 runs 13 residues. The CDR3 bases are TGCAGCGCTGAAAAGGGTGGGATCACTGAAGCTTTCTTT. Protein sequence: CSAEKGGITEAFF.

The CDR3 DNA is TGCGCCAGCAGCCCGAGACGCGGGGGGGAGGCAGATACGCAGTATTTT. Translation: CASSPRRGGEADTQYF. This sequence joins TRBV5-1 and TRBJ2-3; 9 bases are a match to TRBD2. Trimming took 4 bases from V and 4 from J; bases not matched to a gene: 10. CDR1 is SGHRS, CDR2 YFSETQ, per germline. The CDR3 is 16 residues long.

The rearrangement joins TRBV6-2 or TRBV6-3 to TRBJ1-1, with D possibly TRBD1 on 6 matching bases. The CDR3 is made up of 15 amino acids. CDR1 and CDR2 (germline): MNHEY, SVGEGT. The V end lost 2 bases, the J end lost 0 bases, and 10 bases lay between the germline ends. CDR3 DNA: TGTGCCAGCAGTTACGGGAACAGGGTGAACACTGAAGCTTTCTTT. Translated, it gives CASSYGNRVNTEAFF.

The V and J genes are TRBV5-1 and TRBJ2-5; 10 nucleotides align to TRBD2. In germline, CDR1 is SGHRS, CDR2 YFSETQ. V was pared by 5 bases and J by 4 bases, with 8 bases of the junction left unmatched. The CDR3 consists of 15 residues. CDR3 DNA sequence: TGCGCCAGCAGTTCCGGAGCGGGGGGGGGAGAGACCCAGTACTTC. Protein: CASSSGAGGGETQYF.

The chain uses TRBV18 and TRBJ2-7; D might be TRBD1 (6 bases). Trimming removed 3 bases from V and 7 bases from J, with 16 bases in between. CDR3 length: 14 amino acids. Germline assignment: CDR1 KGHSH and CDR2 LQKENI. In nucleotides, the CDR3 is TGTGCCAGCTCACCTCCTTTGGGGGCCAAGGAGCAGTACTTC. Protein: CASSPPLGAKEQYF.

The chain carries TRBV30 and TRBJ2-2, with D perhaps being TRBD1 or TRBD2 (6 bases each). This CDR3 comprises 12 residues. V was trimmed by 7 bases and J by 6 bases, leaving 12 bases between them. CDR1 and CDR2 from the germline V gene are GTSNPN and SVGIG (reference sequence). The CDR3 here is CASQRGAGELFF. The CDR3 nucleotides read TGTGCCTCACAAAGGGGGGCCGGGGAGCTGTTTTTT.

This clonotype was observed a handful of times. The chain employs TRBV12-3 or TRBV12-4 and TRBJ1-2, with D perhaps matching TRBD1 (5 bases). The CDR3 is made up of 11 amino acids. Trimming pared 6 bases from V and 6 bases from J, leaving 8 bases between. For the CDR3, the DNA is TGTGCCAGCAGAGACAGAAATGGCTACACCTTC. Translation gives CASRDRNGYTF.

This clonotype was observed a few times. The chain recombines TRBV7-2 with TRBJ1-2; weak D call: TRBD1 (5 bases). The CDR3 totals 14 residues. The V end was cut by 10 bases, the J end by 8 bases, with 23 bases between. Per the germline V gene, CDR1 is SGHTA and CDR2 is FQGNSA. CDR3 region: CAKQNTGTRRGYTF. For the CDR3, the DNA is TGTGCCAAACAGAATACCGGGACTCGGCGGGGCTACACCTTC.

The genes are TRBV6-1 and TRBJ1-1; 7 bases line up with TRBD1. V lost 2 bases, J lost 0 bases, and 6 bases stayed unmatched. CDR1 is MNHNS and CDR2 is SASEGT in the germline V gene. This CDR3 has 16 residues. The CDR3 DNA sequence: TGTGCCAGCAGTGAATTGAACAGGGGAATGAACACTGAAGCTTTCTTT. This translates into CASSELNRGMNTEAFF.

This clonotype was seen more than once but under ten times. V is TRBV5-8 and J is TRBJ2-3; the match to TRBD1 covers 10 bases. This CDR3 spans 15 amino acids. CDR1 SGHTS and CDR2 YDEGEE come from the germline V gene. V lost 3 bases, J lost 0 bases, and 1 base stayed unmatched. CDR3 protein: CASSWGQGSTDTQYF. CDR3 coding DNA: TGTGCCAGCAGCTGGGGACAGGGGAGCACAGATACGCAGTATTTT.

This clonotype was seen a few times. V is TRBV20-1 and J is TRBJ1-1; possible D gene TRBD1, 5 bases. CDR1 is DFQATT and CDR2 is SNEGSKA in the germline V gene (reference sequence). This CDR3 region has 12 residues. The V and J ends lost 0 bases and 5 bases respectively, with 7 bases between them. The CDR3: CSAREGGTEAFF. In DNA form, the CDR3 reads TGCAGTGCTAGAGAGGGGGGGACTGAAGCTTTCTTT.

The gene calls are TRBV20-1 and TRBJ1-1; D call uncertain. V lost 0 bases and J lost 5, with 10 bases in between. The CDR3 sequence is 13 residues long. Germline loops: CDR1 DFQATT, CDR2 SNEGSKA (reference sequence). This CDR3 reads CSARDRGKTEAFF. As DNA, the CDR3 is TGCAGTGCTAGAGATCGAGGGAAGACTGAAGCTTTCTTT.

The chain combines TRBV7-8 with TRBJ2-5; D is unresolved. There are 13 residues in the CDR3. V gave up 7 bases and J gave up 1 base, with 10 bases separating them. The germline V gene encodes CDR1 SGHVS and CDR2 FQNEAQ. CDR3 sequence (DNA): TGTGCCAGCACCATCGGCACCCAAGAGACCCAGTACTTC. It encodes CASTIGTQETQYF.

The gene calls are TRBV7-9 and TRBJ1-1; 10 bases fit TRBD1. Losses at the gene ends were 5 bases for V and 7 bases for J; bases not matched to a gene: 7. CDR1 and CDR2 (germline): SEHNR, FQNEAQ (reference sequence). There are 14 residues in the CDR3. The CDR3 DNA follows: TGTGCCAGCAGCCGGGACAGGGGCATCAGTGAAGCTTTCTTT. Amino acids: CASSRDRGISEAFF.

J is TRBJ1-2 and V is TRBV12-3 or TRBV12-4; D remains unclear. Trimming pared 5 bases from V and 7 bases from J, leaving 17 bases between. CDR3 length: 14 amino acids. The CDR3 DNA is TGTGCCAGCAGTCCCTCCCAAAGGGTAGGTGGCTACACCTTC. Translating it yields CASSPSQRVGGYTF.

This clonotype occurred a few times. The chain joins TRBV2 to TRBJ1-1; D is ambiguous. Per the germline V gene, CDR1 is SNHLY and CDR2 is FYNNEI. The CDR3 length is 18 residues. Trimming stripped 0 bases from V and 0 bases from J, with 17 bases between. The CDR3, as DNA: TGTGCCAGCAGTGAAGCAAGAAGGTGGGATGCGATGAACACTGAAGCTTTCTTT. Encoded protein: CASSEARRWDAMNTEAFF.

This clonotype was picked up a small number of times. V is TRBV30 and J is TRBJ1-1; 11 positions agree with TRBD1. The V gene end was trimmed by 4 bases and the J gene end by 8 bases; junction bases not matched to a gene: 12. The CDR3 extends over 15 amino acids. Germline CDR1 and CDR2: GTSNPN and SVGIG (reference sequence). The CDR3 DNA reads as TGTGCCTGGAAACAGACGGGGACAGGGGGAATCGAAGCTTTCTTT. This sequence encodes CAWKQTGTGGIEAFF.

The chain is built from TRBV11-3 and TRBJ2-7; TRBD1 matches at 8 bases. The trim removed 8 bases at V and 0 bases at J, leaving 6 bases unmatched. Germline V CDR1 and CDR2: SGHNT, YENEEA. This CDR3 is 14 amino acids long. CDR3 coding DNA: TGTGCCAGCGGGACAGGCACCTTCTCCTACGAGCAGTACTTC. The encoded protein is CASGTGTFSYEQYF.

The chain employs TRBV12-3 or TRBV12-4 and TRBJ1-3, with D possibly being TRBD1 (5 bases). This CDR3 is built from 16 residues. V was cut by 5 bases and J by 7 bases, with 21 bases left in between. DNA for the CDR3: TGTGCCAGCAGTACGGCGGGACCGCCCACGGGGAACACCATATATTTT. This codes for CASSTAGPPTGNTIYF.